One and the same sample provided the 7 T cell receptor beta chains below, sequenced in a study of T cell repertoires in cytomegalovirus infection. No antigen has been assigned to these receptors. TCRdb itself ran the reads through MiXCR, one entry per CDR3 protein. The data show approximately 990,000 distinct CDR3 sequences, with about 33% seen just once and around 15% held by the top ten. Sample: cultured CD8+ T cells from PBMCs, taken from culture after CMV antigen stimulation. The receptors were sampled from a human donor in good health (CMV status not recorded). Some clones in this sample may be carry-over from other donors' samples.

This clonotype turned up a few times. The rearrangement uses TRBV20-1 and TRBJ2-7; 8 nucleotides line up with TRBD2. V gave up 1 base and J gave up 0 bases; unmatched junction bases: 17. The CDR3 loop spans 19 amino acids. Germline assignment: CDR1 DFQATT and CDR2 SNEGSKA (reference sequence). CDR3: CSARGARGARGGSSYEQYV. The CDR3 coding sequence is TGCAGTGCTAGAGGAGCGCGGGGGGCGCGGGGAGGAAGCTCCTACGAGCAGTACGTC.

The chain carries TRBV7-9 and TRBJ1-2; the D gene is possibly TRBD1 (5 bases). The CDR3 totals 13 residues. Germline CDR1 is SEHNR and CDR2 is FQNEAQ (reference sequence). Trimming took 5 bases from V and 7 from J, leaving 14 bases between them. The CDR3 nucleotides are TGTGCCAGCAGCACGCCCCTCGGGGGTGGCTACACCTTC. It specifies CASSTPLGGGYTF.

This clonotype was detected only a few times. J is TRBJ2-3 and V is TRBV6-2 or TRBV6-3, with D maybe TRBD2 (5 bases). Germline CDR1 reads MNHEY; CDR2 reads SVGEGT. Deletions cut 6 bases from V and 1 base from J, with 14 bases between. The CDR3 runs 15 residues. Written as DNA, the CDR3 is TGTGCCAGCAGCCCCCAACGGGGAGGCACAGATACGCAGTATTTT. This translates into CASSPQRGGTDTQYF.

The table lists this clonotype with a few counts. The chain couples TRBV27 to TRBJ1-2; 9 bases are shared with TRBD1. The J segment lost 6 bases and the V segment lost 4 bases, leaving 12 bases of the junction unmatched. Germline CDR1 reads MNHEY; CDR2 reads SMNVEV (reference sequence). This CDR3 has 16 residues. CDR3 coding DNA: TGTGCCAGCAGTTCGGGGTTGGGTCGGACAGGGGATGGCTACACCTTC. Encoded protein: CASSSGLGRTGDGYTF.

The rearrangement links TRBV27 to TRBJ1-1, with D maybe TRBD1 (5 bases). From germline, CDR1 is MNHEY and CDR2 SMNVEV (reference sequence). V dropped 5 bases and J dropped 1 base, with 26 bases sitting between them. CDR3 length: 19 residues. The CDR3 protein is CASSNGLAPFGAANTEAFF. The CDR3 DNA reads as TGTGCCAGCAGTAATGGGTTAGCCCCCTTTGGGGCAGCGAACACTGAAGCTTTCTTT.

This clonotype was seen a single time. The chain links TRBV2 to TRBJ1-3; 10 positions match TRBD1. The CDR3 sequence is 17 residues long. With V trimmed by 7 bases and J by 3 bases, 12 bases remained unmatched. Germline lookup yields CDR1 SNHLY and CDR2 FYNNEI. CDR3 DNA sequence: TGTGCCAGCATGCAAGGGACAGGGGCGGCCTATGGAAACACCATATATTTT. Its translation is CASMQGTGAAYGNTIYF.

V gene TRBV6-5 combines with J gene TRBJ1-4; D is perhaps TRBD1 (6 bases). This CDR3 region has 15 residues. Germline assignment: CDR1 MNHEY and CDR2 SVGAGI. V lost 5 bases, J lost 0 bases, and 10 bases lay in between. The CDR3 sequence: CASSPGAATNEKLFF. In DNA, the CDR3 is TGTGCCAGCAGTCCGGGGGCTGCAACTAATGAAAAACTGTTTTTT.